These 5 T cell receptor beta chains originate from one sample sequenced in a study of T cell responses to AZD1222 COVID-19 vaccine. TCRdb's table, derived via immunoSEQ multiplex PCR, lists solely in-frame clones and lacks some. In the table there are about 100,000 clones, about 93% of which are singletons. The specimen comprised peripheral blood, sampled on day 0 of AZD1222 vaccination. The receptors were gathered from an adult in good health.

The chain carries TRBV28 and TRBJ1-5, with 8 bases lining up with TRBD1. CDR1 and CDR2 from the germline V gene are MDHEN and SYDVKM. V lost 3 bases to trimming and J lost 7 bases; unmatched junction nucleotides: 8. The CDR3 spans 15 residues. CDR3 sequence (DNA): TGTGCCAGCAGTTTCACCGACAGGGGAGACCAGCCCCAGCATTTT. It yields the protein CASSFTDRGDQPQHF.

The CDR3 loop is CASSPSGEGRNEQFF. The CDR3 bases are TGTGCCAGCAGCCCGTCAGGGGAGGGCCGCAATGAGCAGTTCTTC. This rearrangement joins TRBV7-9 to TRBJ2-1; D may be TRBD2 (7 bases). The length of the CDR3 is 15 residues. Per germline, CDR1 SEHNR and CDR2 FQNEAQ (reference sequence). V shed 5 bases and J shed 6 bases, with 17 bases lying between them.

V gene TRBV7-2 combines with J gene TRBJ2-3; 8 bases match TRBD1. The CDR3 is made up of 16 amino acids. The V gene end was trimmed by 3 bases and the J gene end by 0 bases; junction bases not matched to a gene: 5. Germline assignment: CDR1 SGHTA and CDR2 FQGNSA. The CDR3: CASSFGQGGSTDTQYF. The DNA of the CDR3 is TGTGCCAGCAGCTTTGGACAGGGAGGAAGCACAGATACGCAGTATTTT.

V gene TRBV5-6 combines with J gene TRBJ2-5, with 8 positions matching TRBD2. Germline V gives CDR1 SGHDT, CDR2 YYEEEE. There are 15 residues in the CDR3. V lost 0 bases to trimming and J lost 2 bases; unmatched junction nucleotides: 3. DNA of the CDR3: TGTGCCAGCAGCTTGGAGTTAGCGGGGCAAGAGACCCAGTACTTC. Its protein product is CASSLELAGQETQYF.

The chain employs TRBV2 and TRBJ1-4; tentatively, D is TRBD1 (5 bases). This CDR3 spans 13 amino acids. The germline CDR1 and CDR2 sequences are SNHLY and FYNNEI. V lost 8 bases and J 0 bases, leaving 7 bases between the germline ends. The CDR3 DNA sequence: TGTGCCAGCGGGGGTCCAACTAATGAAAAACTGTTTTTT. Its translation is CASGGPTNEKLFF.